This T cell receptor beta chain originates from a study of radiation and T cells in renal cell carcinoma. TCRdb keeps only in-frame clones here, not all; method: immunoSEQ multiplex PCR. The data show about 130,000 clones, with around 80% seen just once and less than 3.5% held by the top ten. V was cut by 5 bases and J by 4 bases, with 14 bases left in between. The CDR3 covers 14 residues. Germline values: CDR1 SEHNR, CDR2 FQNEAQ (reference sequence). Time point in this sample: baseline pretreatment blood. Documented treatment: 15 Gy SBRT to primary tumor, nephrectomy 4 weeks later. Radiation-treated patients gave blood at baseline, week 2 and week 4.

The V and J genes are TRBV7-9 and TRBJ1-2; perhaps TRBD1 as D (6 bases). This sequence originates from a woman aged 55-69 years with renal cell carcinoma. The sample was blood, taken from a patient whose treatment included radiotherapy and nephrectomy. The CDR3 DNA reads as TGTGCCAGCAGCCCTGGAGACAGGTTCTATGGCTACACCTTC. Translation: CASSPGDRFYGYTF.